Listed here is a single TCR beta chain. Its cognate antigen is unknown. CDR3 size: 15 residues. Per germline, CDR1 MDHEN and CDR2 SYDVKM. Trimming removed 4 bases from V and 7 bases from J; junction bases left unmatched: 10. Some clones are missing from TCRdb's copy, which holds only in-frame ones; the method was immunoSEQ multiplex PCR. Of tens of thousands of clones listed, 90% to 95% are singletons. The data originate from a study of cytomegalovirus exposure and HLA in healthy donors. Regarding the study as a whole: Cytomegalovirus status was reportedly diagnosed by the classifier with high sensitivity and specificity.

The rearrangement links TRBV28 to TRBJ2-3, with 8 bases aligning to TRBD1. This receptor was taken from a woman aged 18-30 years in good health and CMV-seronegative. The sequencing sample was made of PBMCs. The DNA of the CDR3 is TGTGCCAGCAGTTCCGCCGGGACAGGAACATATACGCAGTATTTT. Amino acids: CASSSAGTGTYTQYF. Filled out from reference TRBV28 and TRBJ2-3, the complete variable domain reads DVKVTQSSRYLVKRTGEKVFLECVQDMDHENMFWYRQDPGLGLRLIYFSYDVKMKEKGDIPEGYSVSREKKERFSLILESASTNQTSMYLCASSSAGTGTYTQYFGPGTRLTVL.